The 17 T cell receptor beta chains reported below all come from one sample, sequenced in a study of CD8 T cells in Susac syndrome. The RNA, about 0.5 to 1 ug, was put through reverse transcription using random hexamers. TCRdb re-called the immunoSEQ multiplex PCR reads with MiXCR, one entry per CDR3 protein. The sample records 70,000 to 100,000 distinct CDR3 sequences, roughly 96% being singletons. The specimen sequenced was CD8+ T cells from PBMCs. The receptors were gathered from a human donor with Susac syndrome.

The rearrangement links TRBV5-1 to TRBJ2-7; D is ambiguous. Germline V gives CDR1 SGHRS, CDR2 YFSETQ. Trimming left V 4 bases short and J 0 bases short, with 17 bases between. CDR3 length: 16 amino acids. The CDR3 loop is CASSGSLGIISYEQYF. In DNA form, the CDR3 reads TGCGCCAGCAGCGGCAGCTTGGGGATTATCTCCTACGAGCAGTACTTC.

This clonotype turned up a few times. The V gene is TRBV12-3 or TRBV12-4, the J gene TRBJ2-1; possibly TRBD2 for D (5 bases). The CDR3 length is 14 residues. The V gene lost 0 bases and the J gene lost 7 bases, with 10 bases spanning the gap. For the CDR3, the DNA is TGTGCCAGCAGTTTAGCGGGAGCCGGAAATGAGCAGTTCTTC. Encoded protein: CASSLAGAGNEQFF.

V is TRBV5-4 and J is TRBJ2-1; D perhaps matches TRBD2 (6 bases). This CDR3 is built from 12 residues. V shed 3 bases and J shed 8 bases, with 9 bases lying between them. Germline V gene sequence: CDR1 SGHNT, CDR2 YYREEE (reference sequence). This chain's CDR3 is CASSSPGDEQFF. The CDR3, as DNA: TGTGCCAGCAGCTCTCCGGGGGATGAGCAGTTCTTC.

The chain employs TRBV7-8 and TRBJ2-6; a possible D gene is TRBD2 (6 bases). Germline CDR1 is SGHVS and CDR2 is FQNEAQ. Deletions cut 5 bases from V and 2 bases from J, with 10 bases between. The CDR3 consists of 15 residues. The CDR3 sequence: CASSLGRTGANVLTF. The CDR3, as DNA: TGTGCCAGCAGCCTCGGGAGAACTGGGGCCAACGTCCTGACTTTC. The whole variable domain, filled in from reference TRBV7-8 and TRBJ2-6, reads GAGVSQSPRYKVAKRGQDVALRCDPISGHVSLFWYQQALGQGPEFLTYFQNEAQLDKSGLPSDRFFAERPEGSVSTLKIQRTQQEDSAVYLCASSLGRTGANVLTFGAGSRLTVL.

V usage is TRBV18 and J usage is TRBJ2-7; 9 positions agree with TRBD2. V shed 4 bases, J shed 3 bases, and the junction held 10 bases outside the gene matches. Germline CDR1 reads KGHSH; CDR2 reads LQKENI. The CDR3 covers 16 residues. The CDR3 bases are TGTGCCAGCTCACGGTACCCTGCGGGAGGGAGCTACGAGCAGTACGTC. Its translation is CASSRYPAGGSYEQYV.

For the CDR3, the DNA is TGTGCCAGCAGCTTAGACTCGGGACAGGGCAATCAGCCCCAGCATTTT. Amino acid sequence: CASSLDSGQGNQPQHF. This chain joins TRBV7-9 and TRBJ1-5; 8 bases map to TRBD1. Germline lookup yields CDR1 SEHNR and CDR2 FQNEAQ (reference sequence). CDR3 length: 16 amino acids. The trim removed 1 base at V and 2 bases at J, leaving 4 bases unmatched.

CDR3 DNA sequence: TGTGCCAGCAGTGAAGTGGACCAAGAGACCCAGTACTTC. Its protein product is CASSEVDQETQYF. The chain recombines TRBV2 with TRBJ2-5; D unclear. Germline values: CDR1 SNHLY, CDR2 FYNNEI. The CDR3 runs to 13 residues. Trimming took 1 base from V and 0 from J, leaving 3 bases between them.

The CDR3 loop reads CASSVGLAATDTQYF. CDR3 DNA: TGTGCCAGCAGCGTAGGACTAGCGGCCACAGATACGCAGTATTTT. The chain employs TRBV9 and TRBJ2-3; 9 nucleotides line up with TRBD2. CDR3 size: 15 residues. V gave up 0 bases and J gave up 2 bases; unmatched junction bases: 1. The V gene's germline CDR1 is SGDLS and CDR2 YYNGEE.

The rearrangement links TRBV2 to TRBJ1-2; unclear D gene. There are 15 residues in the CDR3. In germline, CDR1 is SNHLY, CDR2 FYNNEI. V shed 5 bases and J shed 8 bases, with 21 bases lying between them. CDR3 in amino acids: CASSSHRPGGGGYTF. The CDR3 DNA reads TGTGCCAGCAGTTCACACCGCCCCGGCGGTGGCGGCTACACCTTC. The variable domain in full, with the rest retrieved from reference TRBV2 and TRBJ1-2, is EPEVTQTPSHQVTQMGQEVILRCVPISNHLYFYWYRQILGQKVEFLVSFYNNEISEKSEIFDDQFSVERPDGSNFTLKIRSTKLEDSAMYFCASSSHRPGGGGYTFGSGTRLTVV.

The CDR3 here is CASSPAMGSLNTEAFF. The CDR3 coding sequence is TGCGCCAGCAGCCCCGCAATGGGCAGCCTGAACACTGAAGCTTTCTTT. The rearrangement uses TRBV4-3 and TRBJ1-1; D not certain. Trimming pared 4 bases from V and 0 bases from J, leaving 15 bases between. The CDR3 covers 16 residues. The germline CDR1 and CDR2 sequences are LGHNA and YSLEER.

CDR3 sequence (DNA): TGCGCCAGCAGCTTGAACCCCCCGACAGACTCTGGGGCCAACGTCCTGACTTTC. Protein sequence: CASSLNPPTDSGANVLTF. V and J are TRBV5-1 and TRBJ2-6; D possibly corresponds to TRBD1 (5 bases). The CDR3 is 18 residues long. Germline loops: CDR1 SGHRS, CDR2 YFSETQ. Trimming removed 1 base at V and 0 bases at J, with 14 bases between.

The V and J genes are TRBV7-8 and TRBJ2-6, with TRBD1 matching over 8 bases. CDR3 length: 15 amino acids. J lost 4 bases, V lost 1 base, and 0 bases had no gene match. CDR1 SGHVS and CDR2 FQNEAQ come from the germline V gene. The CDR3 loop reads CASSLGTGGANVLTF. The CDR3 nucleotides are TGTGCCAGCAGCTTAGGGACAGGGGGGGCCAACGTCCTGACTTTC. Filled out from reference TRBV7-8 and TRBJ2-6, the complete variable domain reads GAGVSQSPRYKVAKRGQDVALRCDPISGHVSLFWYQQALGQGPEFLTYFQNEAQLDKSGLPSDRFFAERPEGSVSTLKIQRTQQEDSAVYLCASSLGTGGANVLTFGAGSRLTVL.

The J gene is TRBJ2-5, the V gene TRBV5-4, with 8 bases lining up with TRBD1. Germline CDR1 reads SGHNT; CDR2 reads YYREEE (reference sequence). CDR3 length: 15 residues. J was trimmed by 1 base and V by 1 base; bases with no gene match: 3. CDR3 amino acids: CASSLQGASQETQYF. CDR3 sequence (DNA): TGTGCCAGCAGCTTGCAGGGGGCCTCCCAAGAGACCCAGTACTTC.

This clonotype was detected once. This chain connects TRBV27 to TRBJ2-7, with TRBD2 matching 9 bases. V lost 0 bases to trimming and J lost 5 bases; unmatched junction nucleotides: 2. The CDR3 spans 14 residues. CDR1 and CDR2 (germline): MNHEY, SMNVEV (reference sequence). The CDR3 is CASSLSSGSNEQYF. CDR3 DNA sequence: TGTGCCAGCAGTTTATCTAGCGGGAGCAACGAGCAGTACTTC.

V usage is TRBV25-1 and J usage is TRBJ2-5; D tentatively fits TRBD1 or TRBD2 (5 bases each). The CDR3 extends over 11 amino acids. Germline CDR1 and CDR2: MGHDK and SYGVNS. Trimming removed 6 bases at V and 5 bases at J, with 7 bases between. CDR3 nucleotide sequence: TGTGCCAGCAGCGAGGGGGAGACCCAGTACTTC. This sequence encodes CASSEGETQYF.

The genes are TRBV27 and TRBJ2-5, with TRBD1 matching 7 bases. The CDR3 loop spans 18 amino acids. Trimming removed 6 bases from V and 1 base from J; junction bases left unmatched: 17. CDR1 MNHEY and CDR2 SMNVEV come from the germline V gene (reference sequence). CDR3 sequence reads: CASSRNHRDSNSQETQYF. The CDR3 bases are TGTGCCAGCAGCAGAAACCACCGGGACAGCAACTCCCAAGAGACCCAGTACTTC.

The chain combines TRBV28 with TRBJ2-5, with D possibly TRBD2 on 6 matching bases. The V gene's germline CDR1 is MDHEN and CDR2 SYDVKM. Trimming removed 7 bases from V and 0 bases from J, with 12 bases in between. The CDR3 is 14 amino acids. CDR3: CASIPGEDQETQYF. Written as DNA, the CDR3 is TGTGCCAGCATCCCTGGGGAGGACCAAGAGACCCAGTACTTC.